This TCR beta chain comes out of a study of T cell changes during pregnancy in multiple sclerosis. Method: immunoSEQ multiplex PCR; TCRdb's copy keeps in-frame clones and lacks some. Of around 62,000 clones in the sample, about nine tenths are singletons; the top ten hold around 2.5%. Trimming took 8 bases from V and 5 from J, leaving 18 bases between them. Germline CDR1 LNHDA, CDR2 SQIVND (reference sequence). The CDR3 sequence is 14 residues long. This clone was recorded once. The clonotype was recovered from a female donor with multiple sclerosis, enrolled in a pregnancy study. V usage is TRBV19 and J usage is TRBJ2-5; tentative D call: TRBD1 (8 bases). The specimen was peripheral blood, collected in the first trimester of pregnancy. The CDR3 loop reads CASSTTGGVETQYF. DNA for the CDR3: TGTGCCAGTTCAACTACAGGGGGGGTGGAGACCCAGTACTTC.